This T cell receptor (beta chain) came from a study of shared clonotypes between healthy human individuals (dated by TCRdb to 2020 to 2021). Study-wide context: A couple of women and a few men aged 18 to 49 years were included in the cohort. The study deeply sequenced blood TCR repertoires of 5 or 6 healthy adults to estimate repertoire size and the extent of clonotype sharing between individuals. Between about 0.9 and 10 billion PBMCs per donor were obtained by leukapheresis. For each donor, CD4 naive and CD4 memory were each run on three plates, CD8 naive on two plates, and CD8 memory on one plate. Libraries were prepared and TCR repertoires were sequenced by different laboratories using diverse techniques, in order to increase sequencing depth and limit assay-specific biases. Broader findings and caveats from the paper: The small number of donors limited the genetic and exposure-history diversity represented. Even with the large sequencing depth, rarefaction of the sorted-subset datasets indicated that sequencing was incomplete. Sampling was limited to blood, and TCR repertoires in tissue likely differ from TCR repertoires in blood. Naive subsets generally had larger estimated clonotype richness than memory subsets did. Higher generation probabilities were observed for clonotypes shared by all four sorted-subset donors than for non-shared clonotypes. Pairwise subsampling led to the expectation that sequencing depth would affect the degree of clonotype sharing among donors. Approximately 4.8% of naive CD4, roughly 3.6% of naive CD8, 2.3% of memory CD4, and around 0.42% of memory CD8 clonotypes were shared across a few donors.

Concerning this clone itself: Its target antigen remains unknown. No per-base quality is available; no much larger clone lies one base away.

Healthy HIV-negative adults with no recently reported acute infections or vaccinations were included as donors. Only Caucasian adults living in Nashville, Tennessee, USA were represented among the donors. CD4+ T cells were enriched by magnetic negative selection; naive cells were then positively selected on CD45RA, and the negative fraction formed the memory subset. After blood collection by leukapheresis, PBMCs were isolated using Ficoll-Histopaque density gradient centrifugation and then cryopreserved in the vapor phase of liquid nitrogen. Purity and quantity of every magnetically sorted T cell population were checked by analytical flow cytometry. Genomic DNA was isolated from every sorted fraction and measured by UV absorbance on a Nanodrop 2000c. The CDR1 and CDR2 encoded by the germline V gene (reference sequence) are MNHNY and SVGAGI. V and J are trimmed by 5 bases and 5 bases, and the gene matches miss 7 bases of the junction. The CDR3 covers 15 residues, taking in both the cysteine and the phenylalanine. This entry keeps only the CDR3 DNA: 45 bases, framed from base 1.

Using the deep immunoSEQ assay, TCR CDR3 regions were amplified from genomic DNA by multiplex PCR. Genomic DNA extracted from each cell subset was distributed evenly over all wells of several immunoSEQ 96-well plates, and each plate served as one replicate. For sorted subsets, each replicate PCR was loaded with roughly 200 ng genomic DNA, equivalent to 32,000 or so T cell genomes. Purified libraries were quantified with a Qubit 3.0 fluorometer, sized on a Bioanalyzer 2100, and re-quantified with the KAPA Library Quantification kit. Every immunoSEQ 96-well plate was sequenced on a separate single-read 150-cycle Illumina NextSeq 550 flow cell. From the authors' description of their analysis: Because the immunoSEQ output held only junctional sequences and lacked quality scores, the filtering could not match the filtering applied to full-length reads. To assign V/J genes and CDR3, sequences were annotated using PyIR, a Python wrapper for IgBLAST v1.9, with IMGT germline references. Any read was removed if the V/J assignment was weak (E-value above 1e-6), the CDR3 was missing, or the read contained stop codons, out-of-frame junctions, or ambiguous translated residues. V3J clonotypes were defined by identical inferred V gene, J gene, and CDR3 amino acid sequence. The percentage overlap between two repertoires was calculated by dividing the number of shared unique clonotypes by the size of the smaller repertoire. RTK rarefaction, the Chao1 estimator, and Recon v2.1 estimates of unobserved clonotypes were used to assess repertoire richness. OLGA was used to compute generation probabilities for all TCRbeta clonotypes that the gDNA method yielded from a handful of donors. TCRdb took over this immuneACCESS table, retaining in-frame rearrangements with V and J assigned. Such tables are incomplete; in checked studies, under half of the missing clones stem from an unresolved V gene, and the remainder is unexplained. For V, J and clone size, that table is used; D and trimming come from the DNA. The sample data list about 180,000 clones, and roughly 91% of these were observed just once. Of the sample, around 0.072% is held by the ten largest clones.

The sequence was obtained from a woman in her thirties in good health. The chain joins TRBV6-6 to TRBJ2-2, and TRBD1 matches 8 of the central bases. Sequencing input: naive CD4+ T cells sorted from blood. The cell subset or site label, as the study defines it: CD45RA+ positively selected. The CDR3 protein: CASSPGQGITGELFF. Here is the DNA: TGTGCCAGCAGTCCTGGACAGGGAATTACCGGGGAGCTGTTTTTT.